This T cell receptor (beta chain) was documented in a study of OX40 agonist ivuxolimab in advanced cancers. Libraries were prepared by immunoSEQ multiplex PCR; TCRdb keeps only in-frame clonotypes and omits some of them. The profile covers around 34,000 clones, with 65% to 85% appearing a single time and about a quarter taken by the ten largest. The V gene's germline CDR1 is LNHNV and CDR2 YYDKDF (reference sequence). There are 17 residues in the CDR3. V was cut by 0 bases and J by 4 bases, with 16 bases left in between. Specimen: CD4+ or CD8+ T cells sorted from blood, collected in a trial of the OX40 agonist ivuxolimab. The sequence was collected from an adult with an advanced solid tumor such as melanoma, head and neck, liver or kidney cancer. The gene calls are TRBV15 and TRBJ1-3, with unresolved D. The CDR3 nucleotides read TGTGCCACCAGCAGAGATCAAACGGTAGGGAGAGGAAACACCATATATTTT. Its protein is CATSRDQTVGRGNTIYF.